The 3 T cell receptor beta chains below come from one sample, sequenced in a study of T cell changes during pregnancy in multiple sclerosis. Method: immunoSEQ multiplex PCR; TCRdb's copy keeps in-frame clones and lacks some. This sample has 47,000 or so clones, with about 94% found just once. This specimen consisted of CD4+ T cells from peripheral blood mononuclear cells, obtained in the first trimester of pregnancy. These TCRs come from a female donor with multiple sclerosis, enrolled in a pregnancy study.

The V call is TRBV30, the J call TRBJ1-2; no reliable D call. Germline V gene data show CDR1 as GTSNPN and CDR2 as SVGIG (reference sequence). Trimming removed 1 base from V and 4 bases from J, with 7 bases in between. This CDR3 has 12 amino acids. CDR3 DNA: TGTGCCTGGAGTGCAGGATCCTATGGCTACACCTTC. Its protein product is CAWSAGSYGYTF.

The chain joins TRBV10-1 to TRBJ1-1, with D possibly TRBD1 on 5 matching bases. The V end was cut by 4 bases, the J end by 0 bases, with 9 bases between. Germline loops: CDR1 WNHNN, CDR2 SYGVQD (reference sequence). The CDR3 has 14 residues. CDR3 sequence reads: CASSGGAMNTEAFF. DNA of the CDR3: TGCGCCAGCAGTGGCGGGGCTATGAACACTGAAGCTTTCTTT.

The chain couples TRBV18 to TRBJ1-2, with 8 nucleotides matching TRBD1. Trimming at V came to 6 bases and at J to 4 bases, leaving 13 bases not matched to a gene. This CDR3 has 16 amino acids. CDR1 and CDR2 (germline): KGHSH, LQKENI. The CDR3 DNA follows: TGTGCCAGCTCCTCCGGGACAGGCCTTGGGCCCTATGGCTACACCTTC. As protein: CASSSGTGLGPYGYTF. Complete variable domain (other parts from reference TRBV18 and TRBJ1-2): NAGVMQNPRHLVRRRGQEARLRCSPMKGHSHVYWYRQLPEEGLKFMVYLQKENIIDESGMPKERFSAEFPKEGPSILRIQQVVRGDSAAYFCASSSGTGLGPYGYTFGSGTRLTVV.